The rows below give T cell receptor beta chains drawn from one sample of a study of control samples from healthy donors and cancer patients. Sequencing was performed with immunoSEQ multiplex PCR; in TCRdb, only in-frame clones are kept and a portion is missing. Of tens of thousands of clones listed, approximately 89% were seen once; the top ten hold 4.5% to 7%. The sequenced sample was blood. The receptors shown here come from a man between 50 and 59 years old in good health. Both conserved end residues are part of each CDR3. D genes are given only for firm matches. Size is stated for part of the rows, as once, few or many counts, or as a class when the clone is expanded.

D: .
size: .
V: TRBV9
J: TRBJ2-2
DNA: TGTGCCAGCAGTGCATTCCGGGCTAGGACCGGGGAGCTGTTTTTT
CDR3: CASSAFRARTGELFF

D: .
size: .
V: TRBV4-1
J: TRBJ1-1
DNA: TGCGCCAGCAGCGAACAACAGGGACTGAACACTGAAGCTTTCTTT
CDR3: CASSEQQGLNTEAFF

D: TRBD1
size: .
V: TRBV29-1
J: TRBJ2-3
DNA: TGCAGCGTCGATGCCGGGACAGGGGGTCTTTGGGCAGATACGCAGTATTTT
CDR3: CSVDAGTGGLWADTQYF

D: .
size: few
V: TRBV6-6
J: TRBJ1-5
DNA: TGTGCCACTGGGACGGACAGCAATCAGCCCCAGCATTTT
CDR3: CATGTDSNQPQHF

D: .
size: .
V: TRBV10-1
J: TRBJ2-4
DNA: TGCGCCAGCAGCGCGGTCAGGGGAGACATTCAGTACTTC
CDR3: CASSAVRGDIQYF

D: .
size: .
V: TRBV15
J: TRBJ1-4
DNA: TGTGCCACCAGCAGAGAGGGGTTCGCAACTAATGAAAAACTGTTTTTT
CDR3: CATSREGFATNEKLFF

D: .
size: once
V: TRBV18
J: TRBJ1-2
DNA: TGTGCCAGCTCACCCGGGACCCCTGCTAGTGATGGCTACACCTTC
CDR3: CASSPGTPASDGYTF

D: .
size: .
V: TRBV3-1/TRBV3-2
J: TRBJ1-1
DNA: TGTGCCAGCAGCCCCCAGGGAGGTAGGACTGAAGCTTTCTTT
CDR3: CASSPQGGRTEAFF

D: .
size: once
V: TRBV5-1
J: TRBJ1-1
DNA: TGCGCCAGCAGCATCGAACCGTTTGGAGGGATGAACACTGAAGCTTTCTTT
CDR3: CASSIEPFGGMNTEAFF

D: TRBD2
size: .
V: TRBV4-2
J: TRBJ2-3
DNA: TGTGCCAGCAGCCTAGAACTAGCGGGGGGGCGAAGCGGGACAGATACGCAGTATTTT
CDR3: CASSLELAGGRSGTDTQYF

D: TRBD1
size: .
V: TRBV14
J: TRBJ2-7
DNA: TGTGCCAGCAGCAACCGGGACAGGTCCTACGAGCAGTACTTC
CDR3: CASSNRDRSYEQYF

D: TRBD2
size: .
V: TRBV30
J: TRBJ2-5
DNA: TGTGCCTGGATCCCCCTCAGGACTAGGGAGACCCAGTACTTC
CDR3: CAWIPLRTRETQYF

D: TRBD2
size: .
V: TRBV3-1/TRBV3-2
J: TRBJ2-2
DNA: TGTGCCAGCAGCGAGCGGGGGGGCACCGGGGAGCTGTTTTTT
CDR3: CASSERGGTGELFF

D: .
size: .
V: TRBV30
J: TRBJ1-5
DNA: TGTGCCTGGAGTAAAGGCAATCAGCCCCAGCATTTT
CDR3: CAWSKGNQPQHF

D: .
size: .
V: TRBV6-2/TRBV6-3
J: TRBJ2-3
DNA: TGTGCCAGCAGTCCCCTCTCACTGACAGTATACACAGATACGCAGTATTTT
CDR3: CASSPLSLTVYTDTQYF

D: .
size: .
V: TRBV24-1
J: TRBJ2-2
DNA: TGTGCCACCAGTGGGGAAGGGGCGACCGGGGAGCTGTTTTTT
CDR3: CATSGEGATGELFF

D: TRBD1
size: .
V: TRBV3-1/TRBV3-2
J: TRBJ2-4
DNA: TGTGCCAGCAGCCAAGCAGGGGGAGCGAACATTCAGTACTTC
CDR3: CASSQAGGANIQYF

D: .
size: .
V: TRBV9
J: TRBJ2-2
DNA: TGTGCCAGCAGCGGCGGGCGGGGCGGGGAGCTGTTTTTT
CDR3: CASSGGRGGELFF

D: TRBD1
size: .
V: TRBV18
J: TRBJ1-2
DNA: TGTGCCAGCTCACCGGAGGGGACAGGGATGAAAGGCTACACCTTC
CDR3: CASSPEGTGMKGYTF

D: .
size: .
V: TRBV6-6
J: TRBJ2-1
DNA: TGTGCCAGCAGTTACAGTCAGAATGAGCAGTTCTTC
CDR3: CASSYSQNEQFF

D: TRBD2
size: .
V: TRBV9
J: TRBJ2-5
DNA: TGTGCCAGCAGTTTTGGACTAGCGGTACAAGAGACCCAGTACTTC
CDR3: CASSFGLAVQETQYF

D: .
size: .
V: TRBV18
J: TRBJ1-6
DNA: TGTGCCAGCTCACCACAGGGGGAGAATTCACCCCTCCACTTT
CDR3: CASSPQGENSPLHF

D: .
size: .
V: TRBV15
J: TRBJ1-1
DNA: TGTGCCACCAGCAGAGCCTTCAGCACTGAAGCTTTCTTT
CDR3: CATSRAFSTEAFF

D: .
size: .
V: TRBV19
J: TRBJ1-1
DNA: TGTGCCAGTAGTATTCGGCCAGGGTTTAACACTGAAGCTTTCTTT
CDR3: CASSIRPGFNTEAFF

D: .
size: .
V: TRBV18
J: TRBJ2-2
DNA: TGTGCCAGCTCACCAGGCGGGAACACCGGGGAGCTGTTTTTT
CDR3: CASSPGGNTGELFF

D: .
size: .
V: TRBV4-1
J: TRBJ2-1
DNA: TGCGCCAGCAGCCAAGAGGGCAGGGGAACCAATGAGCAGTTCTTC
CDR3: CASSQEGRGTNEQFF

D: TRBD1
size: .
V: TRBV5-1
J: TRBJ1-4
DNA: TGCGCCAGCAGCAGAGACAGGGGCGAAAAACTGTTTTTT
CDR3: CASSRDRGEKLFF

D: .
size: .
V: TRBV19
J: TRBJ1-1
DNA: TGTGCCAGTAGTATAGGGCCAGCCAACACTGAAGCTTTCTTT
CDR3: CASSIGPANTEAFF

D: .
size: .
V: TRBV4-1
J: TRBJ1-1
DNA: TGCGCCAGCAGCCAAGGGCTCAGGGGCCCTGAAGCTTTCTTT
CDR3: CASSQGLRGPEAFF

D: .
size: .
V: TRBV12-3/TRBV12-4
J: TRBJ1-2
DNA: TGTGCCAGCAGTTTAAGGACGGCCGAATTCTTC
CDR3: CASSLRTAEFF

D: .
size: .
V: TRBV6-6
J: TRBJ1-1
DNA: TGTGCCAGCAGTTACAATCAGGAAGCTTTCTTT
CDR3: CASSYNQEAFF

D: .
size: .
V: TRBV6-9
J: TRBJ1-2
DNA: TGTGCCAGCAGTTATCGGCAGCGACTCGGCTATGGCTACACCTTC
CDR3: CASSYRQRLGYGYTF

D: .
size: .
V: TRBV19
J: TRBJ2-1
DNA: TGTGCCAGTAGTATAGGACGGAGGGAGCAGTTCTTC
CDR3: CASSIGRREQFF

D: .
size: .
V: TRBV28
J: TRBJ1-1
DNA: TGTGCCAGCAGTTTACAGGGGCTTCGGACTGAAGCTTTCTTT
CDR3: CASSLQGLRTEAFF

D: .
size: once
V: TRBV28
J: TRBJ1-2
DNA: TGTGCCAGCACCCTAGACAGCACCCATCGAGGCTACACCTTC
CDR3: CASTLDSTHRGYTF

D: .
size: .
V: TRBV30
J: TRBJ1-1
DNA: TGTGCCTGGAGTGTAGGAGGGTACCCTGGGAACACTGAAGCTTTCTTT
CDR3: CAWSVGGYPGNTEAFF

D: TRBD2
size: once
V: TRBV5-1
J: TRBJ2-5
DNA: TGCGCCAGCAGCTTTAACGGGGGGATCCAAGAGACCCAGTACTTC
CDR3: CASSFNGGIQETQYF

D: TRBD2
size: .
V: TRBV4-2
J: TRBJ2-5
DNA: TGTGCCAGCAGCCAGGAGCGGGGGGTGAGGGAGACCCAGTACTTC
CDR3: CASSQERGVRETQYF

D: .
size: .
V: TRBV12-3/TRBV12-4
J: TRBJ1-2
DNA: TGTGCCAGCAGGGGGGACTTTGGTGGCTACACCTTC
CDR3: CASRGDFGGYTF

D: .
size: .
V: TRBV19
J: TRBJ2-5
DNA: TGTGCCAGTAGTCCGGGAGTCGGCTCCCAAGAGACCCAGTACTTC
CDR3: CASSPGVGSQETQYF